The next 24 T cell receptor beta chains were all read from a single sample in a study of T cell responses to AZD1222 COVID-19 vaccine. Produced via immunoSEQ multiplex PCR; TCRdb's table is partial and in-frame only. Of about 120,000 clones listed, around 90% are singletons. The sequenced sample was peripheral blood, obtained on day 0 of AZD1222 vaccination. The origin of the receptors is an adult in good health.

The chain uses TRBV27 and TRBJ2-5, with 11 bases fitting TRBD2. Trimming took 8 bases from V and 1 from J; bases not matched to a gene: 9. This CDR3 contains 16 residues. Germline CDR1 and CDR2: MNHEY and SMNVEV (reference sequence). DNA for the CDR3: TGTGCCAGCGGCTCGGGACTAGCGGACCTCCAAGAGACCCAGTACTTC. Translation: CASGSGLADLQETQYF.

The J gene is TRBJ1-2, the V gene TRBV7-2; no firm D call. The length of the CDR3 is 14 residues. V lost 1 base to trimming and J lost 8 bases, with 14 bases between them. Per germline, CDR1 SGHTA and CDR2 FQGNSA. The CDR3 spells CASSLGAITGGYTF. The CDR3 region has the DNA TGTGCCAGCAGCTTAGGGGCCATAACGGGGGGCTACACCTTC.

The V and J genes are TRBV7-2 and TRBJ1-1, with 7 nucleotides matching TRBD1. This CDR3 is built from 14 residues. Germline V gene lookup returns CDR1 SGHTA and CDR2 FQGNSA. V trimming: 1 base; J trimming: 11 bases; junction bases outside the gene matches: 10. CDR3 region: CASSLDMTGLWAFF. In nucleotides, the CDR3 is TGTGCCAGCAGCTTAGATATGACAGGGTTATGGGCTTTCTTT.

The J gene is TRBJ1-2, the V gene TRBV5-1; D is undetermined. Germline-derived CDR1 and CDR2 are SGHRS and YFSETQ. Trimming stripped 4 bases from V and 3 bases from J, with 10 bases between. The CDR3 contains 13 residues. The CDR3 bases are TGCGCCAGCAGCCCGGGAGTCTACTATGGCTACACCTTC. This sequence encodes CASSPGVYYGYTF.

This clone was counted once. The chain is built from TRBV18 and TRBJ1-1; no definite D call. V shed 3 bases and J shed 5 bases, with 10 bases lying between them. Germline CDR1 KGHSH, CDR2 LQKENI. This CDR3 is 13 amino acids long. In DNA, the CDR3 is TGTGCCAGCTCACCGGGGAAGGGTACTGAAGCTTTCTTT. Translation: CASSPGKGTEAFF.

This clone was detected once. The rearrangement joins TRBV15 to TRBJ1-1, with 8 bases matching TRBD1. V lost 0 bases to trimming and J lost 3 bases; unmatched junction nucleotides: 6. This CDR3 contains 16 residues. Germline values: CDR1 LNHNV, CDR2 YYDKDF (reference sequence). Here the CDR3 DNA reads TGTGCCACCAGCAGAGATGGGGACAGGCGGGACACTGAAGCTTTCTTT. Translated, it gives CATSRDGDRRDTEAFF.

The chain joins TRBV5-1 to TRBJ2-3; 7 nucleotides line up with TRBD1. Looked up from germline, CDR1 is SGHRS and CDR2 is YFSETQ. V dropped 4 bases and J dropped 0; count of bases not matched to a gene: 2. The CDR3 consists of 14 residues. This CDR3 reads CASSPGQSTDTQYF. In nucleotides, the CDR3 is TGCGCCAGCAGCCCGGGACAGAGCACAGATACGCAGTATTTT.

The rearrangement links TRBV11-2 to TRBJ2-1, with a possible D match to TRBD2 (5 bases). The CDR3 covers 13 residues. CDR1 and CDR2 from the germline V gene are SGHAT and FQNNGV. V was clipped by 3 bases and J by 5 bases, with 8 bases between them. The CDR3: CASSFGKHNEQFF. CDR3 nucleotides: TGTGCCAGCAGCTTCGGGAAACACAATGAGCAGTTCTTC. The whole variable domain, remainder taken from reference TRBV11-2 and TRBJ2-1, is EAGVAQSPRYKIIEKRQSVAFWCNPISGHATLYWYQQILGQGPKLLIQFQNNGVVDDSQLPKDRFSAERLKGVDSTLKIQPAKLEDSAVYLCASSFGKHNEQFFGPGTRLTVL.

Turning to this clone: The junction does not match germline at one end; this may be a read error. The rearrangement joins TRBV7-2 to TRBJ1-1, with D unresolved. Germline loops: CDR1 SGHTA, CDR2 FQGNSA. This CDR3 contains 15 residues. This CDR3 reads CASSLMLAANAEAFF. CDR3 nucleotide sequence: TGTGCCAGCAGCTTAATGCTAGCGGCGAACGCTGAAGCTTTCTTT.

This rearrangement joins TRBV9 to TRBJ1-4; D gene unclear. Germline loops: CDR1 SGDLS, CDR2 YYNGEE. This CDR3 comprises 13 residues. V lost 0 bases, J lost 5 bases, and 5 bases lay in between. CDR3 protein: CASSVGENEKLFF. In DNA form, the CDR3 reads TGTGCCAGCAGCGTAGGGGAAAATGAAAAACTGTTTTTT.

This clone was detected a few times. The rearrangement links TRBV12-5 to TRBJ1-6, with 8 positions matching TRBD1. The CDR3 is 15 residues long. Germline CDR1 is LGHNT and CDR2 is FRNRAP. V lost 2 bases, J lost 10 bases, and 7 bases stayed unmatched. The CDR3 DNA sequence: TGTGCTAGTGGTTTGATGACAGGGGTTCACTCACCCCTCCACTTT. Its translation is CASGLMTGVHSPLHF.

The chain is built from TRBV30 and TRBJ1-2; D is undetermined. Germline CDR1 reads GTSNPN; CDR2 reads SVGIG (reference sequence). CDR3 length: 12 amino acids. Trimming removed 3 bases from V and 3 bases from J, with 8 bases in between. CDR3 region: CAWSDNYYGYTF. The DNA of the CDR3 is TGTGCCTGGAGCGACAATTACTATGGCTACACCTTC.

The chain recombines TRBV6-5 with TRBJ1-5; D is unresolved. The CDR3 totals 15 residues. Deletions cut 4 bases from V and 7 bases from J, with 17 bases between. CDR1 is MNHEY, CDR2 SVGAGI, per germline. The CDR3, as DNA: TGTGCCAGCAGTTCGATGGGGTTTCACAACCAGCCCCAGCATTTT. This encodes CASSSMGFHNQPQHF.

The sample holds one count of this clone. V gene TRBV7-9 combines with J gene TRBJ2-3; D perhaps matches TRBD1 (6 bases). V was cut by 5 bases and J by 0 bases, with 12 bases left in between. This CDR3 has 15 residues. In germline, CDR1 is SEHNR, CDR2 FQNEAQ (reference sequence). The CDR3 DNA follows: TGTGCCAGCAGCCACTGGGGGCGGAGCACAGATACGCAGTATTTT. Residues: CASSHWGRSTDTQYF.

The V call is TRBV27, the J call TRBJ1-1; D is undetermined. The CDR3 totals 11 residues. Germline assignment: CDR1 MNHEY and CDR2 SMNVEV (reference sequence). The V end was cut by 3 bases, the J end by 11 bases, with 10 bases between. CDR3 nucleotides: TGTGCCAGCAGTTTTCTGGGGAGGGCTTTCTTT. Amino acids: CASSFLGRAFF.

The chain has TRBV6-5 and TRBJ2-2; D is uncertain. The CDR3 spans 13 residues. Trimming cost V 4 bases and J 7 bases, with 10 bases left between them. Germline V CDR1 and CDR2: MNHEY, SVGAGI. CDR3 residues: CASSSFVGGELFF. The DNA of the CDR3 is TGTGCCAGCAGTTCGTTTGTTGGCGGGGAGCTGTTTTTT.

The CDR3 DNA is TGTGCCAGCAGCAGACCAGGGTTCGGATCCACTGAAGCTTTCTTT. Translation: CASSRPGFGSTEAFF. The chain combines TRBV28 with TRBJ1-1, with D perhaps matching TRBD1 (5 bases). This CDR3 is 15 amino acids long. CDR1 MDHEN and CDR2 SYDVKM come from the germline V gene. V was clipped by 6 bases and J by 4 bases, with 18 bases between them.

V usage is TRBV28 and J usage is TRBJ1-1, with 8 bases aligning to TRBD1. CDR3 length equals 13 residues. CDR1 MDHEN and CDR2 SYDVKM come from the germline V gene. After removal of 8 bases from V and 5 bases from J, the junction contained 7 bases not matched to a gene. This chain's CDR3 is CASFSGGKTEAFF. For the CDR3, the DNA is TGTGCCAGCTTTTCAGGGGGCAAGACTGAAGCTTTCTTT.

The genes are TRBV3-1 (or the pseudogene TRBV3-2) and TRBJ2-5, with TRBD2 identical over 10 bases. This CDR3 region has 14 residues. Germline V gene sequence: CDR1 LGHDT, CDR2 YNNKEL (reference sequence). V dropped 6 bases and J dropped 3; count of bases not matched to a gene: 4. The CDR3 sequence: CASSRTSGKETQYF. The CDR3 DNA sequence: TGTGCCAGCAGTCGGACTAGCGGCAAAGAGACCCAGTACTTC.

V is TRBV30 and J is TRBJ1-2; D uncertain. The CDR3 contains 13 residues. Germline loops: CDR1 GTSNPN, CDR2 SVGIG (reference sequence). V lost 2 bases to trimming and J lost 4 bases, with 11 bases between them. CDR3 loop: CAWSLQASYGYTF. The CDR3 DNA reads as TGTGCCTGGAGTCTCCAGGCAAGCTATGGCTACACCTTC. The variable domain in full, completed from reference TRBV30 and TRBJ1-2, reads SQTIHQWPATLVQPVGSPLSLECTVEGTSNPNLYWYRQAAGRGLQLLFYSVGIGQISSEVPQNLSASRPQDRQFILSSKKLLLSDSGFYLCAWSLQASYGYTFGSGTRLTVV.

The chain combines TRBV5-6 with TRBJ1-5, with unresolved D. This CDR3 is built from 13 residues. CDR1 SGHDT and CDR2 YYEEEE come from the germline V gene. V shed 5 bases and J shed 7 bases, with 13 bases lying between them. The CDR3, as DNA: TGTGCCAGCAGTAGGCAGAGACTGCAGCCCCAGCATTTT. Translated, it gives CASSRQRLQPQHF. The full variable domain, its missing parts supplied by reference TRBV5-6 and TRBJ1-5, is DAGVTQSPTHLIKTRGQQVTLRCSPKSGHDTVSWYQQALGQGPQFIFQYYEEEERQRGNFPDRFSGHQFPNYSSELNVNALLLGDSALYLCASSRQRLQPQHFGDGTRLSIL.

The rearrangement links TRBV18 to TRBJ2-1; a weak D match, TRBD1 (7 bases). Germline-derived CDR1 and CDR2 are KGHSH and LQKENI. The length of the CDR3 is 15 residues. V dropped 0 bases and J dropped 4 bases, with 10 bases sitting between them. CDR3 residues: CASSPPQGGYNEQFF. The CDR3 region has the DNA TGTGCCAGCTCACCACCCCAGGGGGGATACAATGAGCAGTTCTTC.

The J gene is TRBJ1-3, the V gene TRBV2; TRBD1 might be the D (6 bases). Trimming stripped 6 bases from V and 1 base from J, with 13 bases between. CDR1 is SNHLY and CDR2 is FYNNEI in the germline V gene. The CDR3 contains 15 residues. This chain's CDR3 is CASSQQGGSGNTIYF. CDR3 bases: TGTGCCAGCAGCCAACAGGGAGGGTCTGGAAACACCATATATTTT.

This rearrangement joins TRBV9 to TRBJ1-6; maybe TRBD1 (5 bases). Trimming shortened V by 0 bases and J by 5 bases, and 12 bases separated the two germline ends. This CDR3 spans 16 amino acids. Germline assignment: CDR1 SGDLS and CDR2 YYNGEE. The CDR3 spells CASSVAGDLHNSPLHF. The CDR3 nucleotides read TGTGCCAGCAGCGTAGCCGGGGACTTACATAATTCACCCCTCCACTTT. The full variable domain, rest sourced from reference TRBV9 and TRBJ1-6, is DSGVTQTPKHLITATGQRVTLRCSPRSGDLSVYWYQQSLDQGLQFLIQYYNGEERAKGNILERFSAQQFPDLHSELNLSSLELGDSALYFCASSVAGDLHNSPLHFGNGTRLTVT.